A selection of T cell receptor beta chains follows, all from one sample in a study of shared clonotypes between healthy human individuals. The method was immunoSEQ multiplex PCR; TCRdb's version includes in-frame clones alone and lacks a portion of them. The data contain about 2.1 million clones, roughly 91% of them singletons. Sequencing was performed on naive CD8+ T cells from PBMCs. Source of these receptors: a man aged 18 to 30 in good health. Some clones in this sample may be carry-over from other donors' samples. CDR3s leave out the opening cysteine and the closing phenylalanine or tryptophan.

length | J | V | CDR3
17 | TRBJ2-2 | TRBV7-3 | ASSLYPGLPSSNTGELF
11 | TRBJ2-1 | TRBV30 | AWSVLAGVEQF
13 | TRBJ1-3 | TRBV11-2 | ASSLDYRNGNTIY
14 | TRBJ2-2 | TRBV4-2 | ASSPPPRRDTGELF
12 | TRBJ1-2 | TRBV7-9 | ASSSGVLNYGYT
14 | TRBJ2-7 | TRBV4-3 | ASSQAWGWSSYEQY
10 | TRBJ2-3 | TRBV29-1 | SVVGTRRNQY
12 | TRBJ2-7 | TRBV28 | ASSTWQQAYEQY
13 | TRBJ1-1 | TRBV11-3 | ASSLGPGMSTEAF
13 | TRBJ2-1 | TRBV5-1 | ACRAGGPAFNEQF
14 | TRBJ2-1 | TRBV27 | ASSLFWGSPYNEQF
14 | TRBJ1-2 | TRBV4-1 | ASSQKQGASNYGYT
16 | TRBJ2-1 | TRBV10-3 | AISESSGRVSSYNEQF
12 | TRBJ2-7 | TRBV6-1 | ASSEARGTYEQY
13 | TRBJ2-7 | TRBV5-5 | ASSERQGRSYEQY
14 | TRBJ1-1 | TRBV27 | ASSLSEGERNTEAF
13 | TRBJ1-1 | TRBV10-3 | AIRTGGEIQHEAF
12 | TRBJ2-3 | TRBV6-1 | ASRVRQGTDTQY
13 | TRBJ1-1 | TRBV9 | ASSALREGGKAAF
13 | TRBJ1-5 | TRBV6-1 | ASSESGQRNQPQH
8 | TRBJ2-2 | TRBV7-9 | ASATGELF
14 | TRBJ1-1 | TRBV2 | ASSVDRGGRNTEAF
12 | TRBJ2-7 | TRBV28 | ASTPGLVPYEQY
9 | TRBJ2-7 | TRBV5-6 | ASSTDHEQY
13 | TRBJ2-7 | TRBV6-1 | ASASGTSGFYEQY
15 | TRBJ2-1 | TRBV4-2 | ASSQLKTGRTYNEQF
13 | TRBJ1-3 | TRBV9 | ASSVVGGPGNTIY
11 | TRBJ2-7 | TRBV4-1 | ASSQAGFYEQY
11 | TRBJ2-7 | TRBV6-1 | ASSGASWGGQY
12 | TRBJ2-5 | TRBV5-6 | ASSLGTIQETQY
14 | TRBJ2-1 | TRBV27 | ASSLPRVSVGNEQF
16 | TRBJ2-2 | TRBV7-8 | ASSLARASGKLGGELF
11 | TRBJ1-1 | TRBV7-9 | ASSLGGSTEAF
13 | TRBJ2-3 | TRBV7-2 | ASSSTWASGDTQY
12 | TRBJ2-1 | TRBV16 | ASSLAERGNEQF
14 | TRBJ2-7 | TRBV7-9 | ASSHRVSGSRDEQY
11 | TRBJ1-2 | TRBV18 | ASSPGPRYGYT
13 | TRBJ1-1 | TRBV19 | ASSISSGGNPEAF
13 | TRBJ2-4 | TRBV7-3 | ASMTGGLVKNIQY
12 | TRBJ1-3 | TRBV28 | ASSSGNPGNTIY
13 | TRBJ2-7 | TRBV27 | ASSHTGTGVYEQY
11 | TRBJ2-5 | TRBV27 | ASSFMPGETQY
15 | TRBJ2-2 | TRBV9 | ASSVVGREGLSGELF